The sequence of this T cell receptor (beta chain) was determined in a study of T cell responses to AZD1222 COVID-19 vaccine. General study results and limits: Donors were largely white British and mainly female; clonal diversity was possibly underestimated. Baseline seropositives among AZD1222 recipients totaled only five or six. Two AZD1222 administrations were followed by greater Spike-specific TCR breadth and depth. The reported proportion of spike-specific TCRs targeting unmutated variant regions was nearly half.

Clones were read by immunoSEQ multiplex PCR, and TCRdb kept only the in-frame ones, dropping some. The sample has 75,000 to 85,000 clones; more than 90% are singletons. Concerning this clone: Its target is unknown.

This sequence originates from an adult in good health. The material sequenced was peripheral blood, taken on day 0 of AZD1222 vaccination.

This CDR3 is CAWANPGRMFYGYTF. CDR3 in DNA: TGTGCCTGGGCGAATCCGGGACGGATGTTCTATGGCTACACCTTC. The chain recombines TRBV30 with TRBJ1-2; weak D call: TRBD1 (5 bases). Germline CDR1 is GTSNPN and CDR2 is SVGIG (reference sequence). V lost 5 bases and J lost 4, with 20 bases in between. This CDR3 has 15 residues. Full variable domain (missing parts from reference TRBV30 and TRBJ1-2): SQTIHQWPATLVQPVGSPLSLECTVEGTSNPNLYWYRQAAGRGLQLLFYSVGIGQISSEVPQNLSASRPQDRQFILSSKKLLLSDSGFYLCAWANPGRMFYGYTFGSGTRLTVV.